The clone carrying this TCR beta chain was seen a handful of times. This specimen comes from a study of blood T cell repertoires in COVID-19. The table came from immunoSEQ multiplex PCR; TCRdb's copy has only in-frame clones and leaves some out. The table shows more than 200,000 clones, with 88% occurring only once. The CDR3 consists of 15 residues. CDR1 and CDR2 from the germline V gene are MDHEN and SYDVKM. The V and J ends lost 5 bases and 6 bases, in that order; junction bases with no gene match: 7. The source is a man between 65 and 79 years old with acute or convalescent COVID-19. V gene TRBV28 combines with J gene TRBJ2-1; 10 nucleotides match TRBD2. The source material was peripheral blood. CDR3 sequence reads: CASSKSGRALNEQFF. As DNA, the CDR3 is TGTGCCAGCAGTAAGAGCGGGAGGGCCCTCAATGAGCAGTTCTTC.